This is a list of T cell receptor beta chains from one sample in a study of blood T cell repertoires in COVID-19. Method: immunoSEQ multiplex PCR; TCRdb's copy keeps in-frame clones and lacks some. The table includes some 180,000 clones, 75% to 85% detected once. Sequencing was done on a sample of peripheral blood. Receptor source: a woman aged 80 or over with COVID-19, enrolled during active disease. Each CDR3 is given with its conserved first and last residue. The D gene is left open where the match is weak. The size entry is marked missing in some rows and otherwise reads once, few, many or a size class.

size	V	J	D	CDR3	DNA
-	TRBV4-2	TRBJ2-2	-	CASRQDTGELFF	TGTGCCAGCAGACAGGACACCGGGGAGCTGTTTTTT
-	TRBV28	TRBJ1-2	-	CASSFSSQRIRGYTF	TGTGCCAGCAGTTTCTCATCTCAGCGTATTCGGGGCTACACCTTC
-	TRBV4-1	TRBJ1-1	-	CASSQGAVRNTEAFF	TGCGCCAGCAGCCAGGGGGCAGTTCGGAACACTGAAGCTTTCTTT
-	TRBV7-2	TRBJ2-7	TRBD2	CASSSGLAEGYEQYF	TGTGCCAGCAGCTCCGGACTAGCGGAGGGATACGAGCAGTACTTC
-	TRBV5-1	TRBJ2-3	TRBD2	CASSFTSGGPGDTQYF	TGCGCCAGCAGCTTTACTAGCGGGGGGCCCGGAGATACGCAGTATTTT
-	TRBV2	TRBJ2-3	TRBD2	CASSISRQGGDTQYF	TGTGCCAGCAGTATCTCTCGCCAGGGAGGGGATACGCAGTATTTT
-	TRBV12-3/TRBV12-4	TRBJ2-1	-	CASRSLGDNEQFF	TGTGCCAGCAGATCACTCGGGGACAATGAGCAGTTCTTC
few	TRBV11-3	TRBJ2-2	-	CASSLGWHAGELFF	TGTGCCAGCAGCTTAGGATGGCATGCCGGGGAGCTGTTTTTT
-	TRBV11-3	TRBJ1-1	TRBD1	CASSLGSDRATEAFF	TGTGCCAGCAGCTTAGGCTCGGACAGGGCCACTGAAGCTTTCTTT
-	TRBV10-3	TRBJ1-5	-	CAISEGQSNQPQHF	TGTGCCATCAGTGAAGGACAGAGCAATCAGCCCCAGCATTTT
few	TRBV29-1	TRBJ2-5	TRBD1	CSVVLDRAQETQYF	TGCAGCGTTGTTTTGGACAGGGCCCAAGAGACCCAGTACTTC
-	TRBV3-1/TRBV3-2	TRBJ2-1	TRBD2	CASSSRLASIYNEQFF	TGTGCCAGCAGTTCCCGACTAGCTAGCATCTACAATGAGCAGTTCTTC
-	TRBV6-4	TRBJ2-2	TRBD1	CASSDTTPRRQGNNTGELFF	TGTGCCAGCAGTGACACAACGCCGAGGAGACAGGGGAACAACACCGGGGAGCTGTTTTTT
-	TRBV4-1	TRBJ2-7	-	CASSHPIAYEQYF	TGCGCCAGCAGCCACCCGATAGCCTACGAGCAGTACTTC
few	TRBV9	TRBJ2-7	TRBD1	CASSFGQGGEQYF	TGTGCCAGCAGCTTTGGACAGGGAGGCGAGCAGTACTTC
-	TRBV29-1	TRBJ2-7	-	CSVVPGSLPYEQYF	TGCAGCGTTGTGCCAGGTTCCCTTCCCTACGAGCAGTACTTC
-	TRBV6-4	TRBJ2-3	-	CASSDSSRTLGSQYF	TGTGCCAGCAGTGACTCCTCCAGGACTCTTGGGTCGCAGTATTTT
-	TRBV27	TRBJ1-1	-	CASSFSGSGTEAFF	TGTGCCAGCAGTTTCTCCGGGAGCGGGACTGAAGCTTTCTTT
-	TRBV25-1	TRBJ2-7	TRBD2	CASSEIGTSVHEQYF	TGTGCCAGCAGTGAAATCGGGACTAGCGTCCACGAGCAGTACTTC
-	TRBV6-5	TRBJ1-3	TRBD1	CASSYSDREVGNTIYF	TGTGCCAGCAGTTACTCGGACAGGGAGGTTGGAAACACCATATATTTT